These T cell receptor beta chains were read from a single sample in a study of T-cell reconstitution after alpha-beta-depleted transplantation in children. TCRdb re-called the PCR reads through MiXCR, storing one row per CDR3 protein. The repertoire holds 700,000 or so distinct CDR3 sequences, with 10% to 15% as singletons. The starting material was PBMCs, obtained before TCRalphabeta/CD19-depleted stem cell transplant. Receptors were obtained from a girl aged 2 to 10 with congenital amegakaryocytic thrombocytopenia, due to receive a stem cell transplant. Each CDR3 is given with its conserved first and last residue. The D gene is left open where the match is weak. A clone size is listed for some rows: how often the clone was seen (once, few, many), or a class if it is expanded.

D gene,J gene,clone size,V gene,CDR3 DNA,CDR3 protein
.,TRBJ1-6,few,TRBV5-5,TGTGCCAGCAGCTTGGCTTGGAGCTCCTATAATTCACCCCTCCACTTT,CASSLAWSSYNSPLHF
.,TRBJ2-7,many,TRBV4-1,TGCGCCAGCAGCCAAGATCGGGGAGAGGCCTACGAGCAGTACTTC,CASSQDRGEAYEQYF
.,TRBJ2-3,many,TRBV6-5,TGTGCCAGCAGTTACGTCGGTTGGGGTACGCAGTATTTT,CASSYVGWGTQYF
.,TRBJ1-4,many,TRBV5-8,TGTGCCAGCAGCCCCGGCCCGTTCGAAAAACTGTTTTTT,CASSPGPFEKLFF
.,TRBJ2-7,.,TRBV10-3,TGTGCCATCAGTGAGGCGGACGGTGGAGACTACGAGCAGCACTTC,CAISEADGGDYEQHF
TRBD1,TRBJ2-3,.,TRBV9,TGTGCCAGCAGCGCACTCGCAACAGGGGGCTACACCGCGAATACGCAGTATTTT,CASSALATGGYTANTQYF
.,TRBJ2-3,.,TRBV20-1,TGCAGTGCTAGAGATCCCGGACTCGCGGGGCTAGATACGCAGTATTTT,CSARDPGLAGLDTQYF
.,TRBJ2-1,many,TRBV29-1,TGCAGCGTTGATAGGTGGGAGCAGATGAATGAGCAGTTCTTC,CSVDRWEQMNEQFF
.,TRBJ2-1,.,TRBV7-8,TGTGCCAGCAGCTTAGGGCGGCTGGGGAATGAGCAGTTCTTC,CASSLGRLGNEQFF
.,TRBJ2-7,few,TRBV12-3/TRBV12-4,TGTGCCAGCAGTTTTACCTCTTCACTTTCGAGAAGCTACGAGCAGTACTTC,CASSFTSSLSRSYEQYF
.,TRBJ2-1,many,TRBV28,TGTGCCATAGCCCGGGGTGAGCAGTTCTTC,CAIARGEQFF
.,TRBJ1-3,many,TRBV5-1,TGCGCCAGCAGACCCGGGGTCGGCGGGATTCGGTCTGGAAACACCATATATTTT,CASRPGVGGIRSGNTIYF
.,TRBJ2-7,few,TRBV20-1,TGCAGTGCTAGGCCGGCCCCGTTAGTGTACGAGCAGTACTTC,CSARPAPLVYEQYF
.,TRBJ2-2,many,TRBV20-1,TGCAGTGCCGCAGGGTGGGAAACCGGGGAGCTGTTTTTT,CSAAGWETGELFF
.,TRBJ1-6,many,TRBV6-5,TGTGCCAGCAGTTATCTTCGGGCACCCCTCCACTTT,CASSYLRAPLHF
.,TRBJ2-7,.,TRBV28,TGTGCCAGCAGACTGTCCGTCTCTCTTGAGGAGCAGTACTTC,CASRLSVSLEEQYF
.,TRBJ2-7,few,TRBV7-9,TGTGCCAGCAGCTTAGCCGGGGGACAGAAAAACTTCTACGAGCAGTACTTC,CASSLAGGQKNFYEQYF
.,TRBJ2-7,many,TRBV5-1,TGCGCCAGCAGCTTGGTGGACAGACAAGCCTACGAGCAGTACTTC,CASSLVDRQAYEQYF
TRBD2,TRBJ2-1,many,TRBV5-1,TGCGCCAGCAGCTTGGAAGGACTAGCGGGGTACAATGAGCAGTTCTTC,CASSLEGLAGYNEQFF
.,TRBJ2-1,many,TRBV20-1,TGCAGTGCTAGGGGTCTAGCGCCCTCCAATGAGCAGTTCTTC,CSARGLAPSNEQFF
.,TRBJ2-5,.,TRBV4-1,TGCGCCAGCAGCCAAGACGGACCACTGTACCAAGAGACCCAGTACTTC,CASSQDGPLYQETQYF
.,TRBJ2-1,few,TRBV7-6,TGTGCCAGCAGCCAGACGGTAGATTCGTCCTACAATGAGCAGTTCTTC,CASSQTVDSSYNEQFF
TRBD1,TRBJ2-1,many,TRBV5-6,TGTGCCAGCAGCTGGGGCAGGGGGCACGGTAGTGAGCAGTTCTTC,CASSWGRGHGSEQFF
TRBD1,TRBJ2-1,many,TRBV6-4,TGTGCCAGCAGCCCGGACAGGGTAAATGAGCAGTTCTTC,CASSPDRVNEQFF
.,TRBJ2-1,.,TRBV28,TGTGCCAGCAGTCGTTCCTCTCGGGGATACAATGAGCAGTTCTTC,CASSRSSRGYNEQFF
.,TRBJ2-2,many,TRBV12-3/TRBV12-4,TGTGCCAGTCCTAGGCAGGGCACCGGGGAGCTGTTTTTT,CASPRQGTGELFF
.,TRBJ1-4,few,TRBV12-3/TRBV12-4,TGTGCCAGCAGTCCCCGGGGTGAAAAACTGTTTTTT,CASSPRGEKLFF
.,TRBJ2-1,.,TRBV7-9,TGTGCCAGCAGCTTAATCTTGGGACTGGTGTTCTTC,CASSLILGLVFF
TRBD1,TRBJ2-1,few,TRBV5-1,TGCGCCAGCAGCTTGGCAGGGGGCGGCACCCACAATGAGCAGTTCTTC,CASSLAGGGTHNEQFF
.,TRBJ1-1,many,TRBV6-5,TGTGCCAGCAGTTACATGAAGAACACTGAAGCTTTCTTT,CASSYMKNTEAFF
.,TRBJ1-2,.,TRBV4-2,TGTGCCAGCAGCCAAGATCGACAGGACGAGAGGGGCTACACCTTC,CASSQDRQDERGYTF
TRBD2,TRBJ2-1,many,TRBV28,TGTGCCACCTCTGCGGGAGGGAAAGACAATGAGCAGTTCTTC,CATSAGGKDNEQFF
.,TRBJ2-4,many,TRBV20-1,TGCAGTGCTAGAGATCTTTCATCGGGCGGGGACATTCAGTACTTC,CSARDLSSGGDIQYF
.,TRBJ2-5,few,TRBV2,TGTGCCAGTTCGGACGGCAAAGAGACCCAGTACTTC,CASSDGKETQYF
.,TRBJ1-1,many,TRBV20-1,TGCAGTGCTAGCCCCCCCGGGGGGCCTGAAGCTTTCTTT,CSASPPGGPEAFF
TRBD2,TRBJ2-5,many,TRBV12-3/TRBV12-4,TGTGCCAGCAGTCCGGGAACTAGCGATAATCGAGAGACCCAGTACTTC,CASSPGTSDNRETQYF
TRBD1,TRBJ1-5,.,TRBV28,TGTGCCAGCAGCAACAGGGGGTTACGGGGAAGGCAGCCCCAGCATTTT,CASSNRGLRGRQPQHF
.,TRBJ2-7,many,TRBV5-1,TGCGCCAGCAGCTTGGCCGGAATCCTTCACGAGCAGTACTTC,CASSLAGILHEQYF
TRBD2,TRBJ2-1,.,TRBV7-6,TGTGCCAGCAGCAACGGACTAGCGGGAGGTCTTCAGTTCTTC,CASSNGLAGGLQFF
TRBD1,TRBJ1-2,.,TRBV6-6,TGTGCCAGCAGGCCGACAGGGGACTATGGCTACACCTTC,CASRPTGDYGYTF
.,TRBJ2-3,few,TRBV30,TGTGCCTGGACCGGCGCCCTCACAGATACGCAGTATTTT,CAWTGALTDTQYF
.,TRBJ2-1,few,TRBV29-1,TGCAGCGTTGATGGAGCCTCCTACAATGAGCAGTTCTTC,CSVDGASYNEQFF
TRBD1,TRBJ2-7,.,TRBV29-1,TGCAGCGTTGAGCTGACAGGGGGCCGCACCTACGAGCAGTACTTC,CSVELTGGRTYEQYF
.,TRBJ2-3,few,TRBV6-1,TGTGCCAGCAGTGAGGTAACCAGGGACACCGATACGCAGTATTTT,CASSEVTRDTDTQYF
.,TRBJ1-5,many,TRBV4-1,TGCGCCAGCAGCCAAGATCGTCCAGGAGAAAATCAGCCCCAGCATTTT,CASSQDRPGENQPQHF